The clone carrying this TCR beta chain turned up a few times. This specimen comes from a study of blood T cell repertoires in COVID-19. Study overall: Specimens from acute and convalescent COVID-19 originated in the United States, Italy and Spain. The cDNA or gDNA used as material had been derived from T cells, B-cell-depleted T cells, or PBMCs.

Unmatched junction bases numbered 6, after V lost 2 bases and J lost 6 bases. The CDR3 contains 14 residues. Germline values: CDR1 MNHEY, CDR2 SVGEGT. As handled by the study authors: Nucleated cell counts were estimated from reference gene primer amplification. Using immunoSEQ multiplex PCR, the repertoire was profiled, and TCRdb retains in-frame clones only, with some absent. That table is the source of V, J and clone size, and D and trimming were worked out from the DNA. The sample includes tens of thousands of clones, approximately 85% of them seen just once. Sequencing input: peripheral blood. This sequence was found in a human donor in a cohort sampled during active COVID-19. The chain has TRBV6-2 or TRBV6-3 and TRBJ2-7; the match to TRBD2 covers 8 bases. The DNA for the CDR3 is TGTGCCAGCAGTTACGGAGCGGGGGCCTCCGAGCAGTACTTC. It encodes CASSYGAGASEQYF.